This T cell receptor (beta chain) was identified during a study of beta chain features in type 1 diabetes. Study results and limitations: HLA influence on TCRB rearrangement stayed unresolved here. For Type 1 diabetes patients, all four CD4+ subsets carried TCRB CDR3s that were moderately but significantly shorter. Cells with high TCR expression could be over-represented when cDNA is sequenced. Equally in patients and controls, shorter templates might have been favored by PCR.

The authors reverse transcribed all of the isolated RNA, so sequencing captured expressed TCRB transcripts. Generated by immunoSEQ multiplex PCR, the TCRdb table keeps only in-frame clones and is missing some. The sample lists roughly 150,000 clones; around 8% were seen once. Turning to this clone: Its cognate antigen is unknown.

The CDR3 consists of 14 residues. Germline CDR1 is MNHEY and CDR2 is SVGAGI. V was pared by 10 bases and J by 4 bases, with 8 bases of the junction left unmatched. Sample: central memory CD4+ T cells from blood. The receptor was isolated from a young woman with type 1 diabetes. The chain links TRBV6-5 to TRBJ2-3; 10 bases are shared with TRBD2. Written as DNA, the CDR3 is TGTGCCACCGAGCGGGGGGGCGTTTCAGATACGCAGTATTTT. It yields the protein CATERGGVSDTQYF.